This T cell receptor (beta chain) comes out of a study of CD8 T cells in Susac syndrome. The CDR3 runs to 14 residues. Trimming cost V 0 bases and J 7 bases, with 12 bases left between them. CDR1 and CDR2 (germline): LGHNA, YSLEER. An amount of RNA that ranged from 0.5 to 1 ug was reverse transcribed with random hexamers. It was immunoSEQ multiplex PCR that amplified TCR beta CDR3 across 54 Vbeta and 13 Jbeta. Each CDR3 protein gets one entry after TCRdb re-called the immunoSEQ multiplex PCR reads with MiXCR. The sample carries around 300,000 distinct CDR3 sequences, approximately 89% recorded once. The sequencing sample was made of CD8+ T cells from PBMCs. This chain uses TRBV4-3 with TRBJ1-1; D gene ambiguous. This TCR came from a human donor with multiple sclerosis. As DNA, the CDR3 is TGCGCCAGCAGCCAAGAAGGCAGCCAAAGTGAAGCTTTCTTT. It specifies CASSQEGSQSEAFF.